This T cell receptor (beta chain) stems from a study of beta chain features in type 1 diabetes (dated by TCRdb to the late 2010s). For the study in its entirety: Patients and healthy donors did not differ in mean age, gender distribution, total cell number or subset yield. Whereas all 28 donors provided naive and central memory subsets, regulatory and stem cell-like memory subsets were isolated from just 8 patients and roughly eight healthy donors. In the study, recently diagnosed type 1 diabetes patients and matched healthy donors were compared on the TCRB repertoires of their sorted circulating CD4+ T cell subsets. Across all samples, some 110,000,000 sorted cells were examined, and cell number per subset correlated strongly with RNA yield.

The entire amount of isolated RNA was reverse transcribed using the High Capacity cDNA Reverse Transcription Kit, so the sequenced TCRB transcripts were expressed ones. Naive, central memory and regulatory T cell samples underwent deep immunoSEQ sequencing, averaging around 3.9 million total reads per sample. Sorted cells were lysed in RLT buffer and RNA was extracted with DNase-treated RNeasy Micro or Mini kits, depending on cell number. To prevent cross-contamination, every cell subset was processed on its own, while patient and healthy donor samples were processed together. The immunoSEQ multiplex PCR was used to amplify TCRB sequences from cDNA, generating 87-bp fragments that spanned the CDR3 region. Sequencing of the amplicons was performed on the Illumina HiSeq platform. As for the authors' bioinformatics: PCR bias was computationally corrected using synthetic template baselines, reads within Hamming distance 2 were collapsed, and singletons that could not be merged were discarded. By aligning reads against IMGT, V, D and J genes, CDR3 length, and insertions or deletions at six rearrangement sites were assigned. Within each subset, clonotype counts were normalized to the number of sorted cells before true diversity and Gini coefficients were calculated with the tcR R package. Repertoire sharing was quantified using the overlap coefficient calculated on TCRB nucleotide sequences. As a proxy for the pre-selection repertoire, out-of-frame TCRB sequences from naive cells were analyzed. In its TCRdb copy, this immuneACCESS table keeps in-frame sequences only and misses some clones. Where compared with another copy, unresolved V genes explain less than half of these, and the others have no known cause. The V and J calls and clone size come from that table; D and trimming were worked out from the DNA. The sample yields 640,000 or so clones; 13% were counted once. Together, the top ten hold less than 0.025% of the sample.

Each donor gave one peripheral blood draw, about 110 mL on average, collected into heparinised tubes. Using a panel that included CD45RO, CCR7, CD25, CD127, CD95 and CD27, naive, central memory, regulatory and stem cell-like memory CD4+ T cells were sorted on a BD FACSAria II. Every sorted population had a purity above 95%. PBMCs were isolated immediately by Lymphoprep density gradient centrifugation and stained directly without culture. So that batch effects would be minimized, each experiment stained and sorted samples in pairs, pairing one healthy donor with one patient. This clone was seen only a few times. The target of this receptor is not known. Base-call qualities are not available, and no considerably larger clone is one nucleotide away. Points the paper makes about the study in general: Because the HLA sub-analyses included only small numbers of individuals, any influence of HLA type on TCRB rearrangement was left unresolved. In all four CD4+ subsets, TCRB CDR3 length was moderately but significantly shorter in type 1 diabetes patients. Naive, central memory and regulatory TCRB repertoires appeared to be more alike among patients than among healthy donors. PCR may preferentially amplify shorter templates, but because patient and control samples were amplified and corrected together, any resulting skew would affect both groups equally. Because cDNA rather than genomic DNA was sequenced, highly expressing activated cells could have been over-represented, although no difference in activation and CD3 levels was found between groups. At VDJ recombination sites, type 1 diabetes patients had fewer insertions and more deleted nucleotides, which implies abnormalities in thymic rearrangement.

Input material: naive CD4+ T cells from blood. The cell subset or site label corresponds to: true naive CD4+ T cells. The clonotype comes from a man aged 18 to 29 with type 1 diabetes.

The bases are TGTGCCAGCAGCGTAGCTTCTCTCCGGCAGGGCTACAATGAGCAGTTCTTC. It specifies CASSVASLRQGYNEQFF. Recombination linked TRBV9 to TRBJ2-1, with TRBD1 perhaps the D gene, on 5 matching bases. Spanning cysteine to phenylalanine, the CDR3 consists of 17 amino acids. Only the CDR3 portion is preserved as DNA: 51 bases, with reading frame beginning at the first base. V and J lose 0 bases and 3 bases, and a span of 16 bases separates them. CDR1 and CDR2, per the germline V gene, are SGDLS and YYNGEE.